The T cell receptor beta chain under discussion was sequenced for a study of blood T cell repertoires in COVID-19. Overall study: Nucleic acid was either cDNA or gDNA, and it came from T cells, B-cell-depleted T cells, or PBMCs.

Ages ranged from roughly 18 to 100 years, with residence in approximately 25 US areas. Donors of Cohort 3 who recovered were those that had two negative PCRs, clearance, or symptom resolution. The germline CDR1 and CDR2 sequences are SGHRS and YFSETQ. V was shortened by 4 bases and J by 9 bases, with 20 bases between the two germline ends. The CDR3 consists of 16 residues. Generated by immunoSEQ multiplex PCR, the TCRdb table keeps only in-frame clones and is missing some. The sample contains some 300,000 clones, approximately 90% of which appear only once. The chain couples TRBV5-1 to TRBJ1-6; a weak D match, TRBD1 (6 bases). This clonotype was sampled from a man aged 30 to 39 who had recovered from COVID-19. Sequencing was done on a sample of PBMCs or T cells enriched from blood (not recorded which). CDR3 sequence: CASSRVLQGSGSPLHF. In DNA form, the CDR3 reads TGCGCCAGCAGCAGGGTCCTACAGGGTTCAGGTTCACCCCTCCACTTT.